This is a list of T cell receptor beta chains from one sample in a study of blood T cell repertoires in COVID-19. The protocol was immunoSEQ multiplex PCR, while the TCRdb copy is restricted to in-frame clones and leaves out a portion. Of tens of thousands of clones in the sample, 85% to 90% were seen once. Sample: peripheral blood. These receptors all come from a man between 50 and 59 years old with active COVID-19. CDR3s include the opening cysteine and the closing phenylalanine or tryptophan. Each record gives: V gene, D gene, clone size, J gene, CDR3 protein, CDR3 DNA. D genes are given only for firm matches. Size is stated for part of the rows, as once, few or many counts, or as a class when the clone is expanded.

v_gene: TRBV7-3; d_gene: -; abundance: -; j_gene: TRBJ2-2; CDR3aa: CASSREGSSTGELFF; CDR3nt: TGTGCCAGCAGCCGTGAGGGATCCAGCACCGGGGAGCTGTTTTTT
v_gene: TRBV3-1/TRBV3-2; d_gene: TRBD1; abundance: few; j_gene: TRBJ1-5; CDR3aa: CASSQDPGGHQPQHF; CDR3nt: TGTGCCAGCAGCCAAGATCCAGGGGGTCATCAGCCCCAGCATTTT
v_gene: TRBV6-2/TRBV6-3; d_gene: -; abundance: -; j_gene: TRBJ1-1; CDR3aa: CASSYGGSAEAFF; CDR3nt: TGTGCCAGCAGTTACGGAGGGAGCGCTGAAGCTTTCTTT
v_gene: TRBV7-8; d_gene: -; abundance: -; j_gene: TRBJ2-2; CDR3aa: CASSLVQGRGNTGELFF; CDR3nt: TGTGCCAGCAGCTTAGTACAGGGAAGGGGCAACACCGGGGAGCTGTTTTTT
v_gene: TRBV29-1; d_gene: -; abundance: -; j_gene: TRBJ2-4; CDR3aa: CSVDSDSSGKYF; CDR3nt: TGCAGCGTTGATTCGGACTCCTCAGGTAAGTACTTC
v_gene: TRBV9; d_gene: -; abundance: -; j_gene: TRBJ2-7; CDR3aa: CASSSSPQGSYEQYF; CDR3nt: TGTGCCAGCAGCTCTTCCCCACAGGGCTCCTACGAGCAGTACTTC
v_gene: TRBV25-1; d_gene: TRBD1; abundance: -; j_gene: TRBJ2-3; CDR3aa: CAPHQGTGMITDTQYF; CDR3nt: TGTGCCCCCCATCAGGGGACAGGGATGATCACAGATACGCAGTATTTT
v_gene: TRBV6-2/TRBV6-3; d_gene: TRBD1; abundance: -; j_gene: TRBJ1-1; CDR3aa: CASSRDRADTEAFF; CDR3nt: TGTGCCAGCAGTAGAGACAGGGCGGACACTGAAGCTTTCTTT
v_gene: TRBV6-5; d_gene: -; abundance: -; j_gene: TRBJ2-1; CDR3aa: CASSYRWRGRYNEQFF; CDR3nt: TGTGCCAGCAGTTACCGGTGGCGGGGGCGCTACAATGAGCAGTTCTTC
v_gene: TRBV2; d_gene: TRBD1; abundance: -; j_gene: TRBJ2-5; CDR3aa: CASSLRTGAQETQYF; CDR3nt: TGTGCCAGCAGCCTGAGGACAGGAGCACAAGAGACCCAGTACTTC
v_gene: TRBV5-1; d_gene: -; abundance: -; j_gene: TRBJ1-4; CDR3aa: CASSLLGGHNEKLFF; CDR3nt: TGCGCCAGCAGCTTACTGGGGGGGCACAATGAAAAACTGTTTTTT
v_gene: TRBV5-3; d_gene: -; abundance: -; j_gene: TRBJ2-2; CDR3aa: CARSPGQNTGELFF; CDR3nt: TGTGCCAGAAGCCCGGGACAGAACACCGGGGAGCTGTTTTTT
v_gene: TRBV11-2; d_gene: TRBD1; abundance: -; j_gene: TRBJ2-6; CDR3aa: CASSLGPTGASGANVLTF; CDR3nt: TGTGCCAGCAGCTTAGGTCCGACAGGGGCCTCTGGGGCCAACGTCCTGACTTTC
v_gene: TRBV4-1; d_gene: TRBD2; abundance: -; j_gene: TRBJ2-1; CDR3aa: CASSQDTAGGPIINEQFF; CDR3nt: TGCGCCAGCAGCCAAGACACAGCGGGAGGGCCGATTATCAATGAGCAGTTCTTC
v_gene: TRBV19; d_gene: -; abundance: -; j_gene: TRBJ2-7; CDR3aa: CATSGTSDYEQYF; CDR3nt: TGTGCCACCTCCGGGACTTCCGACTACGAGCAGTACTTC
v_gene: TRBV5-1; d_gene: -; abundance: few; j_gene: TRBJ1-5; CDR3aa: CATSTSNQPQHF; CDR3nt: TGCGCCACCTCTACTAGCAATCAGCCCCAGCATTTT
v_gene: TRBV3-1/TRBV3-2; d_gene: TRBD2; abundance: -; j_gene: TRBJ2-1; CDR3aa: CASVLAGADEQFF; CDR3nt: TGTGCCAGCGTTCTAGCGGGAGCGGATGAGCAGTTCTTC
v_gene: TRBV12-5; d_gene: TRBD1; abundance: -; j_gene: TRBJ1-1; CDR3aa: CASGSETGDTEAFF; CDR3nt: TGTGCTAGTGGTTCCGAGACAGGGGACACTGAAGCTTTCTTT
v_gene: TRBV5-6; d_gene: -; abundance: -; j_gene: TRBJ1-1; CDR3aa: CASSLLFGYTEAFF; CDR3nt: TGTGCCAGCAGCTTGTTGTTCGGGTACACTGAAGCTTTCTTT
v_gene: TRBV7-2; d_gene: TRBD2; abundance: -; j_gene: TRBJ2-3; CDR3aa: CASSSDRTSGVTRTDTQYF; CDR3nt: TGTGCCAGCAGCTCAGACCGGACTAGCGGGGTAACCCGCACAGATACGCAGTATTTT
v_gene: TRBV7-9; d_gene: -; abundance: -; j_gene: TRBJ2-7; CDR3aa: CASSLVGEGQYF; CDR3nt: TGTGCCAGCAGCTTAGTGGGTGAGGGGCAGTACTTC
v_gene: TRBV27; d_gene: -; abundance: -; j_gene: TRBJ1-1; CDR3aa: CASSVTRGQNTEAFF; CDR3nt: TGTGCCAGCAGTGTGACCCGGGGTCAAAACACTGAAGCTTTCTTT
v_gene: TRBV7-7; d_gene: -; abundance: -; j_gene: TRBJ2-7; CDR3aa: CASSLSAGFAYEQYF; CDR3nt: TGTGCTAGCAGCCTCTCTGCGGGGTTTGCCTACGAGCAGTACTTC
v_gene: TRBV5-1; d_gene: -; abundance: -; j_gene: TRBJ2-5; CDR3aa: CASSLQAFQETQYF; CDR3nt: TGCGCCAGCAGCTTGCAAGCGTTCCAAGAGACCCAGTACTTC
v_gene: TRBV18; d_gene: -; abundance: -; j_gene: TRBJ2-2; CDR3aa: CASSPLAELNGELFF; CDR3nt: TGTGCCAGCTCACCACTAGCGGAGCTGAACGGGGAGCTGTTTTTT
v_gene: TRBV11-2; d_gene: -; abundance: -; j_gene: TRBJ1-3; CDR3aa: CASSPQYSGNTIYF; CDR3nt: TGTGCCAGCAGCCCCCAGTACTCTGGAAACACCATATATTTT
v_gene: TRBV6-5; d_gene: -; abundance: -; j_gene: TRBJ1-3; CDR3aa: CASSRAELRHTIYF; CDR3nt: TGTGCCAGCAGTCGCGCGGAGTTAAGACACACCATATATTTT
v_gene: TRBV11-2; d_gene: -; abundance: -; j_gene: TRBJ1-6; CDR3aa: CASSVTDGNSPLHF; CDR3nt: TGTGCCAGCAGCGTAACTGACGGGAATTCACCCCTCCACTTT
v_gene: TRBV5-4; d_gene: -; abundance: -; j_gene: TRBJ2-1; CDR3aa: CASSLFPREQFF; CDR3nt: TGTGCCAGCAGCTTGTTCCCGCGTGAGCAGTTCTTC
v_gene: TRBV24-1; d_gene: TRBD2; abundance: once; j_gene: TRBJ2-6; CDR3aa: CATSDSIGRAGANVLTF; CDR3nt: TGTGCCACCAGTGATTCTATCGGGAGGGCTGGGGCCAACGTCCTGACTTTC
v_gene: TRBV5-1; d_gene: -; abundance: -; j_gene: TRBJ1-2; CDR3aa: CASSPGGQFYGYTF; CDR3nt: TGCGCCAGCAGCCCGGGGGGTCAGTTCTATGGCTACACCTTC
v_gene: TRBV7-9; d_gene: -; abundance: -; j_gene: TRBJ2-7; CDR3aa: CASSNSRDIRQEQYF; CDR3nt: TGTGCCAGCAGTAATTCCCGGGACATCCGACAAGAGCAGTACTTC
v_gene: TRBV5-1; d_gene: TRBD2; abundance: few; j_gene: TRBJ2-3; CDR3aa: CASSSGTSGGSTDTQYF; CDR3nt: TGCGCCAGCAGCTCCGGGACTAGCGGGGGGAGCACAGATACGCAGTATTTT
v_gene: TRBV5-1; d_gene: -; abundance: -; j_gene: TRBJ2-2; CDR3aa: CASSFARGRNTGELFF; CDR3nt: TGCGCCAGCAGCTTCGCCCGCGGGCGGAACACCGGGGAGCTGTTTTTT
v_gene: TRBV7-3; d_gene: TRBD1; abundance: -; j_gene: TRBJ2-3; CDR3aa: CASSWGQGRTDTQYF; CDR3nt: TGTGCCAGCAGCTGGGGACAGGGTCGAACAGATACGCAGTATTTT
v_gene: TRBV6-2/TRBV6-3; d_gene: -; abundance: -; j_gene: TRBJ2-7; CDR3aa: CASSYYARYEQYF; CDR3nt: TGTGCCAGCAGTTACTACGCTCGGTACGAGCAGTACTTC
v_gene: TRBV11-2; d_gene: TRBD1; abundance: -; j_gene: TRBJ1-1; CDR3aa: CASSLDGGGWATEAFF; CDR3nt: TGTGCTAGCAGCTTAGATGGAGGGGGCTGGGCCACTGAAGCTTTCTTT
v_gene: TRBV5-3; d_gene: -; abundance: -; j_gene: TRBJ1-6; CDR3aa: CARSLVLPEATYNSPLHF; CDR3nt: TGTGCCAGAAGCTTGGTATTGCCAGAGGCCACCTATAATTCACCCCTCCACTTT
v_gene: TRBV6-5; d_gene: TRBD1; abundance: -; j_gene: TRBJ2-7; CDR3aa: CASSRQGTGEQYF; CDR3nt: TGTGCCAGCAGCCGACAGGGAACCGGTGAGCAGTACTTC
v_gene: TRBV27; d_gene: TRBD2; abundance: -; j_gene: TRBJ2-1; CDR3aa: CASSSFPGLAGVVPPYNEQFF; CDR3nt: TGTGCCAGCAGTTCCTTTCCGGGACTAGCGGGAGTGGTCCCTCCATACAATGAGCAGTTCTTC
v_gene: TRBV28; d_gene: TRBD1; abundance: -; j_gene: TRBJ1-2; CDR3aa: CASSLGRGLGYTF; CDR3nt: TGTGCCAGCAGTTTGGGCAGGGGGCTCGGCTACACCTTC
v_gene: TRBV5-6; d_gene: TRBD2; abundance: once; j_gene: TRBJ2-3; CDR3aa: CASSSGAGDTQYF; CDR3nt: TGTGCCAGCAGCAGCGGGGCCGGGGATACGCAGTATTTT
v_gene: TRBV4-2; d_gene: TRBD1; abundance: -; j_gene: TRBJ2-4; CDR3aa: CASSQGTGGANIQYF; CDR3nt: TGTGCCAGCAGCCAAGGGACAGGGGGCGCAAACATTCAGTACTTC
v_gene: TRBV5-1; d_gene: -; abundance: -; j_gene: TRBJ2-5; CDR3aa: CASSLVPGARETQYF; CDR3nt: TGCGCCAGCAGCTTGGTACCAGGGGCTCGGGAGACCCAGTACTTC
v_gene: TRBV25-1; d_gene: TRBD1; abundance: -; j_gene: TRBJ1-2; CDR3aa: CASSAPGTGWNGYTF; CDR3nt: TGTGCCAGCAGTGCCCCCGGGACAGGGTGGAATGGCTACACCTTC
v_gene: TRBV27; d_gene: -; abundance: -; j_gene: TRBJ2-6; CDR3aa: CASSLSPGSISGANVLTF; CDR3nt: TGTGCCAGCAGTTTATCCCCCGGTTCCATCTCTGGGGCCAACGTCCTGACTTTC
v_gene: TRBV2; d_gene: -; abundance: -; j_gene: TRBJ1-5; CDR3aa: CASSGGSSGQPQHF; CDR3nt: TGTGCCAGCAGTGGCGGCTCGTCAGGGCAGCCCCAGCATTTT
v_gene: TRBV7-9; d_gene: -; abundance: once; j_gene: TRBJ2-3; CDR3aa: CASSPDRLTDTQYF; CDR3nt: TGTGCCAGCAGCCCCGACAGGCTCACAGATACGCAGTATTTT
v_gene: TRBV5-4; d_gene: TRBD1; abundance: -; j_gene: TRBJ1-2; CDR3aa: CASSSDRGGYGYTF; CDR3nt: TGTGCCAGCAGCTCTGACAGGGGAGGCTATGGCTACACCTTC
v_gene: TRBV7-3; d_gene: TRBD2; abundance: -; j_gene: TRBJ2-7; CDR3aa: CASSLGREDYEQYF; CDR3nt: TGTGCCAGCAGCTTAGGGCGGGAGGACTACGAGCAGTACTTC
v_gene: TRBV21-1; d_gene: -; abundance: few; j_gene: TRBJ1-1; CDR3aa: CASSIQQASIEAFF; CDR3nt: TGTGCCAGCAGCATCCAACAGGCCTCGATTGAAGCTTTCTTT
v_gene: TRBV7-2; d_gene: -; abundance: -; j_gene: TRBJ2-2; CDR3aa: CASSSTPLAAGELFF; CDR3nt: TGTGCCAGCAGCTCGACACCCCTAGCAGCCGGGGAGCTGTTTTTT
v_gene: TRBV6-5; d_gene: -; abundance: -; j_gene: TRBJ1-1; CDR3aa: CASSSPGHLNTEAFF; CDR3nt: TGTGCCAGCAGTTCTCCGGGACACCTGAACACTGAAGCTTTCTTT
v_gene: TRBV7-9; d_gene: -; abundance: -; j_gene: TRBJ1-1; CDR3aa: CASSLGQRNTEAFF; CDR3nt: TGTGCCAGCAGCCTAGGACAGAGGAACACTGAAGCTTTCTTT
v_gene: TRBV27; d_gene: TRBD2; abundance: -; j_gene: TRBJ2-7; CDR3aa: CASSQAGGPSYEQYF; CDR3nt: TGTGCCAGCAGTCAGGCGGGGGGCCCGTCCTACGAGCAGTACTTC